The T cell receptor (beta chain) under discussion was sequenced for a study of CD4+ T cells in melanoma. Broader study findings: A reported correlation linked neoantigen-specific CD4+ T cells to CD8+, macrophage and B cell function. Neoantigen-specific CD4+ T cells in melanoma reportedly had diverse differentiation states.

The table came from immunoSEQ multiplex PCR; TCRdb's copy has only in-frame clones and leaves some out. The sample has 40,000 to 50,000 clones; 85% to 90% are singletons. This CDR3 has 12 amino acids. Germline CDR1 SGHKS, CDR2 YYEKEE (reference sequence). The V end was cut by 0 bases, the J end by 9 bases, with 10 bases between. Notes on this clone: Its cognate antigen is unknown.

Sequences were obtained from peripheral blood. The sequence was collected from a human donor with melanoma. This rearrangement joins TRBV5-5 to TRBJ2-7; the D is unclear. The CDR3 region is CASSLEQRLQYF. The CDR3 DNA sequence: TGTGCCAGCAGCTTGGAACAACGGCTGCAGTACTTC.